These T cell receptor beta chains were read from a single sample in a study of blood T cell repertoires in COVID-19. Repertoires were generated with immunoSEQ multiplex PCR, while TCRdb's copy carries only in-frame clones and drops some. The sample lists 310,000 or so clones, around 84% occurring once. The sequencing sample was made of PBMCs or T cells enriched from blood (not recorded which). The receptors originated from a woman aged 18 to 35 who had recovered from COVID-19. The CDR3 runs from the conserved cysteine through the conserved F or W. A D gene is named only where the DNA matches it firmly. Only some rows state a clone size, as once, few, many or a class for expanded clones.

CDR3 protein | CDR3 DNA | D gene | J gene | V gene | clone size
CAWSSPGQAYNSPLHF | TGTGCCTGGAGTTCCCCCGGACAGGCTTATAATTCACCCCTCCACTTT | TRBD1 | TRBJ1-6 | TRBV30 | NA
CASGLGIRTVPTEAFF | TGTGCTAGTGGTTTGGGTATCCGGACAGTTCCCACTGAAGCTTTCTTT | NA | TRBJ1-1 | TRBV12-5 | once
CASNHDTNGVHEQYF | TGTGCCAGCAACCACGACACCAACGGCGTCCACGAGCAGTACTTC | NA | TRBJ2-7 | TRBV6-5 | NA
CASGEDRPAKNIQYF | TGTGCTAGTGGGGAGGACAGGCCGGCCAAAAACATTCAGTACTTC | TRBD1 | TRBJ2-4 | TRBV12-5 | NA
CATMGQGDTEAFF | TGTGCCACCATGGGACAGGGAGACACTGAAGCTTTCTTT | TRBD1 | TRBJ1-1 | TRBV11-2 | few
CASSLSPGKGQPQHF | TGTGCCAGCAGTTTAAGCCCAGGGAAGGGTCAGCCCCAGCATTTT | NA | TRBJ1-5 | TRBV27 | once
CASSSDTPLQFF | TGTGCCAGCAGCTCGGACACCCCTTTGCAGTTCTTC | NA | TRBJ2-1 | TRBV11-2 | once
CASSPRLTYNEQFF | TGTGCCAGCAGCCCCAGACTAACCTACAATGAGCAGTTCTTC | NA | TRBJ2-1 | TRBV9 | NA
CSTRDFMMNTEAFF | TGCAGCACTCGGGACTTCATGATGAACACTGAAGCTTTCTTT | NA | TRBJ1-1 | TRBV29-1 | NA
CASSRSGLAGGGEQFF | TGTGCCAGCAGCCGTTCGGGACTAGCGGGGGGGGGAGAGCAGTTCTTC | TRBD2 | TRBJ2-1 | TRBV7-8 | NA
CASSRAGNEKLFF | TGTGCCAGCAGCCGGGCGGGGAATGAAAAACTGTTTTTT | NA | TRBJ1-4 | TRBV5-4 | NA
CASSPTGVGYGYTF | TGTGCCAGCAGTCCTACAGGGGTCGGCTATGGCTACACCTTC | TRBD1 | TRBJ1-2 | TRBV28 | once
CASSPITGTANTGELFF | TGTGCCAGCAGTCCCATTACCGGGACAGCGAACACCGGGGAGCTGTTTTTT | TRBD1 | TRBJ2-2 | TRBV6-2/TRBV6-3 | NA
CASSESMGRGSHF | TGTGCCAGCAGTGAAAGTATGGGAAGGGGTTCGCATTTT | NA | TRBJ1-5 | TRBV2 | NA
CASSLSTGLTDTQYF | TGTGCCAGCAGCCTTTCGACAGGTCTCACGGATACGCAGTATTTT | NA | TRBJ2-3 | TRBV11-3 | once
CASSSQGPEQFF | TGTGCCAGCAGCTCCCAGGGTCCTGAGCAGTTCTTC | NA | TRBJ2-1 | TRBV11-3 | NA
CASSRKEAAGGPHNEQFF | TGTGCCAGCAGCCGGAAAGAGGCGGCGGGAGGGCCCCACAATGAGCAGTTCTTC | TRBD2 | TRBJ2-1 | TRBV3-1/TRBV3-2 | NA
CSAGLAAGELFF | TGCAGCGCAGGGCTAGCCGCCGGGGAGCTGTTTTTT | NA | TRBJ2-2 | TRBV29-1 | few
CASSVDRGLGNSPLHF | TGTGCCAGCAGCGTTGACAGGGGGCTAGGTAATTCACCCCTCCACTTT | TRBD1 | TRBJ1-6 | TRBV7-8 | NA
CASSSTGGGYEQYF | TGCGCCAGCAGCTCGACAGGGGGCGGGTACGAGCAGTACTTC | TRBD1 | TRBJ2-7 | TRBV5-1 | NA
CASSPRRQGEGDTQYF | TGTGCCAGCTCACCTCGCAGACAGGGAGAAGGGGATACGCAGTATTTT | TRBD1 | TRBJ2-3 | TRBV18 | once
CAWSPLAGGSTGELFF | TGTGCCTGGAGTCCCCTAGCGGGGGGGAGCACCGGGGAGCTGTTTTTT | TRBD2 | TRBJ2-2 | TRBV30 | NA
CASSLGTAVYGYTF | TGTGCCAGCAGTTTGGGGACAGCGGTTTATGGCTACACCTTC | TRBD1 | TRBJ1-2 | TRBV28 | once
CASSPQGNRNTEAFF | TGTGCCAGCTCACCTCAGGGGAATCGGAACACTGAAGCTTTCTTT | NA | TRBJ1-1 | TRBV18 | NA
CASSLRQGGTGNTIYF | TGTGCCAGCAGTTTACGACAGGGAGGCACTGGAAACACCATATATTTT | TRBD1 | TRBJ1-3 | TRBV6-5 | NA
CASSPQGGSYEQYF | TGTGCCAGCAGCCCCCAGGGAGGGTCCTACGAGCAGTACTTC | TRBD2 | TRBJ2-7 | TRBV9 | NA
CATSEGTGPQYF | TGTGCCACCAGTGAGGGGACAGGCCCGCAGTACTTC | TRBD1 | TRBJ2-7 | TRBV24-1 | NA
CASSLTGSTGNTIYF | TGTGCCAGTAGCCTGACAGGGAGTACGGGAAACACCATATATTTT | TRBD1 | TRBJ1-3 | TRBV19 | NA
CASGRGKGVETEAFF | TGCGCCAGCGGTCGAGGGAAGGGGGTTGAGACTGAAGCTTTCTTT | NA | TRBJ1-1 | TRBV10-1 | NA
CASSQGAGARTDTQYF | TGCGCCAGCAGCCAGGGAGCGGGAGCGAGGACAGATACGCAGTATTTT | TRBD2 | TRBJ2-3 | TRBV4-1 | NA
CASSPRQGPYEQYF | TGTGCCAGCTCACCGCGACAGGGTCCCTACGAGCAGTACTTC | TRBD1 | TRBJ2-7 | TRBV18 | NA
CASSGLAGRGNNEQFF | TGCGCCAGCAGCGGACTAGCGGGTCGTGGGAACAATGAGCAGTTCTTC | TRBD2 | TRBJ2-1 | TRBV5-1 | NA
CASSLDSSPYEQYF | TGTGCCAGCAGCTTAGACTCAAGCCCCTACGAGCAGTACTTC | NA | TRBJ2-7 | TRBV7-9 | NA
CASSPETESQPQHF | TGTGCCAGCTCACCAGAGACAGAAAGTCAGCCCCAGCATTTT | NA | TRBJ1-5 | TRBV18 | NA
CASSRVGGTVNTEAFF | TGTGCCAGTAGTAGAGTTGGTGGGACAGTGAACACTGAAGCTTTCTTT | TRBD1 | TRBJ1-1 | TRBV19 | many
CASSPTGITDTQYF | TGTGCCAGCAGTCCCACAGGGATCACAGATACGCAGTATTTT | NA | TRBJ2-3 | TRBV28 | once
CASSLPGVSYEQYF | TGTGCCAGCAGCTTACCGGGGGTCTCCTACGAGCAGTACTTC | NA | TRBJ2-7 | TRBV5-4 | NA
CASSSGGNTIYF | TGTGCCAGCAGTTCAGGGGGAAACACCATATATTTT | NA | TRBJ1-3 | TRBV28 | once
CASSRTGTGADDGYTF | TGTGCCAGCTCAAGGACCGGGACAGGGGCGGATGATGGCTACACCTTC | TRBD1 | TRBJ1-2 | TRBV18 | NA
CASSEARGFGTEAFF | TGTGCCAGCAGTGAAGCGAGAGGGTTTGGAACTGAAGCTTTCTTT | NA | TRBJ1-1 | TRBV2 | NA
CASSLDPGNTIYF | TGCGCCAGCAGCTTGGATCCCGGTAACACCATATATTTT | NA | TRBJ1-3 | TRBV5-1 | once
CASWDRGVQPQHF | TGTGCCAGTTGGGACAGAGGAGTTCAGCCCCAGCATTTT | TRBD1 | TRBJ1-5 | TRBV28 | NA
CASRVTGPTYGYTF | TGTGCCAGCAGAGTTACAGGGCCCACCTATGGCTACACCTTC | NA | TRBJ1-2 | TRBV2 | NA
CASTPRGRGVFRDEKLFF | TGCGCCAGCACCCCTCGGGGCAGGGGGGTTTTTCGGGATGAAAAACTGTTTTTT | TRBD1 | TRBJ1-4 | TRBV4-1 | NA
CASSLGDYYGYTF | TGTGCCAGCAGCTTAGGGGACTACTATGGCTACACCTTC | NA | TRBJ1-2 | TRBV7-6 | NA
CASSSRDRPNSPLHF | TGTGCCAGCAGTTCCCGGGACAGGCCTAATTCACCCCTCCACTTT | TRBD1 | TRBJ1-6 | TRBV6-5 | NA
CAISESVGVGSGNTIYF | TGTGCCATCAGTGAATCGGTAGGAGTCGGCTCTGGAAACACCATATATTTT | NA | TRBJ1-3 | TRBV10-3 | NA
CAISNPAGTDGNTIYF | TGTGCCATCAGCAACCCGGCGGGGACGGACGGAAACACCATATATTTT | NA | TRBJ1-3 | TRBV10-3 | NA
CASSYPGQGLFHTDTQYF | TGTGCCAGCAGCTATCCGGGACAGGGGCTTTTCCACACAGATACGCAGTATTTT | NA | TRBJ2-3 | TRBV21-1 | NA
CASSPRGTGAEAFF | TGCGCCAGCAGCCCGCGAGGGACTGGGGCTGAAGCTTTCTTT | NA | TRBJ1-1 | TRBV4-1 | NA
CAISESGLAAYEQYF | TGTGCCATCAGTGAGTCGGGACTAGCAGCCTACGAGCAGTACTTC | TRBD2 | TRBJ2-7 | TRBV10-3 | NA